This TCR beta chain was retrieved from a study of early T cells in non-severe SARS-CoV-2 infection. Individually, cDNA molecules had unique molecular identifiers attached to them. One entry per CDR3 protein results from TCRdb running MiXCR on the 5' RACE reads. The table records 75,000 or so distinct CDR3 sequences, 9.5% to 12% of them present only once. V gave up 0 bases and J gave up 2 bases, with 14 bases separating them. The CDR3 extends over 16 amino acids. Germline CDR1 and CDR2: SGHRS and YFSETQ. This clonotype turned up a few times. Material: whole blood, obtained at baseline. This clonotype was sampled from an adult who was a healthcare worker with PCR-confirmed SARS-CoV-2 infection or an uninfected control (not recorded which). The chain links TRBV5-1 to TRBJ1-1, with no clear D. The CDR3 sequence is CASSLGSGSINTEAFF. CDR3 nucleotides: TGCGCCAGCAGCTTGGGTTCAGGTAGCATTAACACTGAAGCTTTCTTT.